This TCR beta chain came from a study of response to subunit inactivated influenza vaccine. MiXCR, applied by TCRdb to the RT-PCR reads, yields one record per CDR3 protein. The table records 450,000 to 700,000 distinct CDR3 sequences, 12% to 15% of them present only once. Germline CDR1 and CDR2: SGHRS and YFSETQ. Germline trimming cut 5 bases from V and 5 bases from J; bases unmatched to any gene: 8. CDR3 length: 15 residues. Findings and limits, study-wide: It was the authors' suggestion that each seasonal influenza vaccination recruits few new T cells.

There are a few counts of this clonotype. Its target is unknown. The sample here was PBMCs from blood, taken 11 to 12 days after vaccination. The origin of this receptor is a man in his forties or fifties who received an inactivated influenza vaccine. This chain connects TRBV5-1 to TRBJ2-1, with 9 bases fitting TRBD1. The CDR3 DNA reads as TGCGCCAGCAGGGCCGGGACAGGGAAGAACAATGAGCAGTTCTTC. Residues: CASRAGTGKNNEQFF. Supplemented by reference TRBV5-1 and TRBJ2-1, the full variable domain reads KAGVTQTPRYLIKTRGQQVTLSCSPISGHRSVSWYQQTPGQGLQFLFEYFSETQRNKGNFPGRFSGRQFSNSRSEMNVSTLELGDSALYLCASRAGTGKNNEQFFGPGTRLTVL.